The 21 T cell receptor beta chains reported below all come from one sample, sequenced in a study of T-cell reconstitution after alpha-beta-depleted transplantation in children. Using unique molecular identifiers, the investigators prepared the TCRbeta library. Via MiXCR, TCRdb re-called the PCR reads, giving one row per CDR3 protein. Of a few hundred thousand distinct CDR3 sequences listed, 9.7% are singletons. Sequenced here: PBMCs from the stem cell graft donor, sampled from the stem cell graft. The receptors were sampled from a human donor who donated a stem cell graft to a child with SCID.

V and J are TRBV11-2 and TRBJ1-3; D is uncertain. CDR3 length equals 13 residues. Between the trimmed V and J ends, which lost 5 bases and 3 bases, there was a span of 8 bases. Germline V CDR1 and CDR2: SGHAT, FQNNGV. CDR3 nucleotides: TGTGCCAGCAGCGCCTCAGTTGGAAACACCATATATTTT. Encoded protein: CASSASVGNTIYF.

This clonotype was detected many times. This chain links TRBV27 with TRBJ1-5, with D possibly TRBD1 on 6 matching bases. Trimming left V 6 bases short and J 3 bases short, with 15 bases between. The CDR3 loop spans 15 amino acids. In germline, CDR1 is MNHEY, CDR2 SMNVEV (reference sequence). The CDR3 here is CASSLGQPLNQPQHF. The CDR3 DNA reads TGTGCCAGCAGCCTCGGACAGCCCCTCAATCAGCCCCAGCATTTT.

The chain recombines TRBV9 with TRBJ2-1; weak D call: TRBD1 (6 bases). This CDR3 contains 16 residues. From germline, CDR1 is SGDLS and CDR2 YYNGEE. Trimming removed 0 bases at V and 4 bases at J, with 14 bases between. The CDR3 DNA follows: TGTGCCAGCAGCGTAGCCGTGACGACAGGTTACAATGAGCAGTTCTTC. Its protein product is CASSVAVTTGYNEQFF.

This clonotype was observed many times. The V and J genes are TRBV14 and TRBJ2-3; D gene ambiguous. The CDR3 extends over 14 amino acids. V was pared by 4 bases and J by 4 bases, with 12 bases between. Per the germline V gene, CDR1 is SGHDN and CDR2 is FVKESK. This CDR3 reads CASSLMGIADTQYF. The CDR3 nucleotides read TGTGCCAGCAGCCTTATGGGTATCGCAGATACGCAGTATTTT. Using reference TRBV14 and TRBJ2-3 for the parts outside the CDR3, the full variable domain is EAGVTQFPSHSVIEKGQTVTLRCDPISGHDNLYWYRRVMGKEIKFLLHFVKESKQDESGMPNNRFLAERTGGTYSTLKVQPAELEDSGVYFCASSLMGIADTQYFGPGTRLTVL.

This clonotype was found many times. The chain couples TRBV5-1 to TRBJ2-3; the match to TRBD2 covers 9 bases. CDR1 is SGHRS, CDR2 YFSETQ, per germline. V shed 1 base, J shed 3 bases, and the junction held 6 bases outside the gene matches. The CDR3 sequence is 16 residues long. This CDR3 is CASSLNVRGGTDTQYF. The CDR3 bases are TGCGCCAGCAGCTTGAACGTGCGGGGGGGTACAGATACGCAGTATTTT.

This clonotype was counted ten times or more. CDR3 region: CASSQGTSYEQYF. The CDR3 DNA reads TGTGCCAGCAGCCAGGGTACCTCCTACGAGCAGTACTTC. The V and J genes are TRBV3-1 and TRBJ2-7; D not certain. Germline V gives CDR1 LGHDT, CDR2 YNNKEL (reference sequence). The V and J ends lost 3 bases and 0 bases respectively, with 6 bases between them. The CDR3 has 13 amino acids.

The chain couples TRBV20-1 to TRBJ2-5; a possible D gene is TRBD2 (7 bases). V lost 3 bases and J lost 5, with 16 bases in between. Germline CDR1 reads DFQATT; CDR2 reads SNEGSKA (reference sequence). The CDR3 length is 14 residues. The CDR3: CSASRGGKRETQYF. CDR3 DNA: TGCAGTGCTAGTAGGGGGGGGAAACGGGAGACCCAGTACTTC.

This clonotype came up many times. The gene calls are TRBV5-1 and TRBJ1-6; possibly TRBD1 for D (6 bases). The germline V gene has CDR1 SGHRS and CDR2 YFSETQ. The CDR3 runs to 14 residues. The germline V and J ends were trimmed by 2 bases and 9 bases, with 12 bases remaining between them. Here the CDR3 reads CASSFVQGGSPLHF. The CDR3, as DNA: TGCGCCAGCAGCTTTGTACAGGGCGGTTCACCCCTCCACTTT.

This clonotype has a count of ten or more. The V and J genes are TRBV6-5 and TRBJ2-7; TRBD2 matches 11 bases. The CDR3 sequence is 15 residues long. Germline lookup yields CDR1 MNHEY and CDR2 SVGAGI. Trimming took 4 bases from V and 4 from J; bases not matched to a gene: 6. CDR3 sequence (DNA): TGTGCCAGCAGTTCCACGACTAGCGGGGCGTACGAGCAGTACTTC. Translation: CASSSTTSGAYEQYF.

This clonotype was observed many times. The rearrangement joins TRBV12-3 or TRBV12-4 to TRBJ2-7, with a weak D call TRBD2 (6 bases). CDR3 length: 15 residues. V lost 2 bases, J lost 6 bases, and 17 bases lay in between. In DNA, the CDR3 is TGTGCCAGCAGTTTATCTTCAGGAGGGTTGGGCGAGCAGTACTTC. This gives the protein CASSLSSGGLGEQYF.

The chain couples TRBV5-1 to TRBJ1-4; 8 bases align to TRBD1. Trimming cost V 0 bases and J 5 bases; bases outside gene matches: 6. Per germline, CDR1 SGHRS and CDR2 YFSETQ. This CDR3 is 16 amino acids long. The CDR3 loop is CASSLVPGQENEKLFF. CDR3 nucleotide sequence: TGCGCCAGCAGCTTGGTCCCGGGACAGGAAAATGAAAAACTGTTTTTT. The full variable domain, with the rest looked up from reference TRBV5-1 and TRBJ1-4, is KAGVTQTPRYLIKTRGQQVTLSCSPISGHRSVSWYQQTPGQGLQFLFEYFSETQRNKGNFPGRFSGRQFSNSRSEMNVSTLELGDSALYLCASSLVPGQENEKLFFGSGTQLSVL.

This clonotype occurred a few times. V usage is TRBV12-5 and J usage is TRBJ2-3; the match to TRBD2 covers 10 bases. The CDR3 runs 21 residues. V lost 0 bases and J lost 1; bases outside the gene matches: 16. The V gene's germline CDR1 is LGHNT and CDR2 FRNRAP. CDR3 amino acids: CASGLVRGLAGAEWGTDTQYF. The DNA of the CDR3 is TGTGCTAGTGGTTTGGTACGAGGTCTAGCGGGGGCCGAGTGGGGCACAGATACGCAGTATTTT.

This clonotype was observed many times. The chain uses TRBV12-3 or TRBV12-4 and TRBJ2-3, with D possibly being TRBD1 or TRBD2 (6 bases each). V was pared by 3 bases and J by 0 bases, with 13 bases between. The CDR3 covers 16 residues. This chain's CDR3 is CASSFGGRGSTDTQYF. The CDR3 DNA sequence: TGTGCCAGCAGTTTCGGGGGCCGAGGAAGCACAGATACGCAGTATTTT.

This clonotype has ten or more counts. V and J are TRBV6-6 and TRBJ2-1; TRBD1 might be the D (5 bases). Trimming stripped 6 bases from V and 6 bases from J, with 12 bases between. The V gene's germline CDR1 is MNHNY and CDR2 SVGAGI (reference sequence). This CDR3 has 13 amino acids. The CDR3 loop is CASRPRTSNEQFF. The CDR3 nucleotides are TGTGCCAGCAGACCCCGGACATCCAATGAGCAGTTCTTC.

Many counts were recorded for this clonotype. The J gene is TRBJ2-3, the V gene TRBV4-3; 9 bases align to TRBD2. This CDR3 has 17 residues. With V trimmed by 0 bases and J by 1 base, 5 bases remained unmatched. From germline, CDR1 is LGHNA and CDR2 YSLEER. The CDR3 protein is CASSQDQTSGGTDTQYF. DNA of the CDR3: TGCGCCAGCAGCCAAGATCAGACTAGCGGAGGCACAGATACGCAGTATTTT.

This clonotype was seen at least ten times. The chain recombines TRBV10-3 with TRBJ2-6; a possible D gene is TRBD1 (6 bases). The germline CDR1 and CDR2 sequences are ENHRY and SYGVKD. The CDR3 runs 16 residues. Trimming removed 4 bases at V and 0 bases at J, with 10 bases between. Here the CDR3 DNA reads TGTGCCATCAGTGGGACAGTGGTCTCTGGGGCCAACGTCCTGACTTTC. Translation: CAISGTVVSGANVLTF.

This clonotype was seen ten or more times. The rearrangement joins TRBV5-1 to TRBJ2-7; tentatively, D is TRBD1 (6 bases). The CDR3 is 14 residues long. From germline, CDR1 is SGHRS and CDR2 YFSETQ. Trimming pared 5 bases from V and 2 bases from J, leaving 14 bases between. The CDR3 DNA reads TGCGCCAGCAGTTTTGGACAGCCCCCCTACGAGCAGTACTTC. The encoded protein is CASSFGQPPYEQYF.

This clonotype appeared many times. The J gene is TRBJ2-3, the V gene TRBV11-2, with 12 bases aligning to TRBD2. The V and J ends lost 5 bases and 0 bases, in that order; junction bases with no gene match: 12. The CDR3 is made up of 19 amino acids. Per the germline V gene, CDR1 is SGHAT and CDR2 is FQNNGV. The DNA of the CDR3 is TGTGCCAGCAGCCTTCGGACTAGCGGGGCCACCTCTAGCACAGATACGCAGTATTTT. This gives the protein CASSLRTSGATSSTDTQYF.

This clonotype appeared many times. The J gene is TRBJ2-1, the V gene TRBV4-3; D possibly corresponds to TRBD2 (5 bases). CDR1 and CDR2 (germline): LGHNA, YSLEER. V shed 2 bases and J shed 5 bases, with 10 bases lying between them. The CDR3 totals 14 residues. The CDR3 DNA sequence: TGCGCCAGCAGCCAACTCCGGGAACACAATGAGCAGTTCTTC. This translates into CASSQLREHNEQFF.

This clonotype was counted at least ten times. The chain joins TRBV20-1 to TRBJ2-3, with 9 nucleotides matching TRBD1. The V gene's germline CDR1 is DFQATT and CDR2 SNEGSKA (reference sequence). The length of the CDR3 is 14 residues. Losses at the gene ends were 6 bases for V and 6 bases for J; bases not matched to a gene: 10. CDR3 loop: CSATGTGKGDTQYF. The CDR3 nucleotides read TGCAGTGCCACCGGGACAGGGAAGGGGGATACGCAGTATTTT.

The chain combines TRBV11-2 with TRBJ2-5; the D gene is possibly TRBD2 (5 bases). V was pared by 2 bases and J by 2 bases, with 12 bases between. The CDR3 is made up of 15 amino acids. Germline V gives CDR1 SGHAT, CDR2 FQNNGV. This chain's CDR3 is CASSLRSSIQETQYF. The CDR3 bases are TGTGCCAGCAGCTTAAGGTCTAGCATTCAAGAGACCCAGTACTTC. The full variable domain, its missing parts supplied by reference TRBV11-2 and TRBJ2-5, is EAGVAQSPRYKIIEKRQSVAFWCNPISGHATLYWYQQILGQGPKLLIQFQNNGVVDDSQLPKDRFSAERLKGVDSTLKIQPAKLEDSAVYLCASSLRSSIQETQYFGPGTRLLVL.